The 28 T cell receptor beta chains in this list originate from one sample, sequenced in a study of OX40 agonist ivuxolimab in advanced cancers. The library came from the immunoSEQ multiplex PCR assay. TCRdb mirrors the immuneACCESS table, restricted to in-frame sequences. Some clones are absent from its copies; in checked studies, under half trace to an unresolved V gene, and the reason for the others is unknown. This sample is represented by 15,000 to 20,000 clones; less than 90% of them were singletons. The ten largest clones take up 25% of the sample. The sample in question was CD4+ or CD8+ T cells sorted from blood, obtained in a trial of the OX40 agonist ivuxolimab. These receptors all stem from an adult with an advanced solid tumor such as melanoma, head and neck, liver or kidney cancer.

The rearrangement uses TRBV5-1 and TRBJ2-2, with 11 bases that match TRBD1. J gave up 3 bases and V 3 bases, and 7 bases lay outside the gene matches. The CDR3 runs 17 residues. Germline lookup yields CDR1 SGHRS and CDR2 YFSETQ. The CDR3 reads CASSSPDRGLDTGELFF. DNA for the CDR3: TGCGCCAGCAGCTCCCCGGACAGGGGGCTTGACACCGGGGAGCTGTTTTTT.

The J gene is TRBJ2-7, the V gene TRBV11-2; D not resolved. The CDR3 consists of 13 residues. CDR1 and CDR2 (germline): SGHAT, FQNNGV. Trimming took off 3 bases at V and 2 bases at J, with 8 bases between the two ends. CDR3 loop: CASSFGQTYEQYF. The CDR3 nucleotides are TGTGCCAGCAGCTTCGGTCAGACCTACGAGCAGTACTTC.

J is TRBJ2-2 and V is TRBV9; no definite D call. The germline gives CDR1 SGDLS, CDR2 YYNGEE. Between the trimmed V and J ends, which lost 0 bases and 8 bases, there was a span of 2 bases. The CDR3 length is 11 residues. The CDR3 sequence is CASSVGGELFF. In nucleotides, the CDR3 is TGTGCCAGCAGCGTAGGAGGGGAGCTGTTTTTT.

The V and J genes are TRBV30 and TRBJ2-7; 8 bases fit TRBD1. The J segment lost 6 bases and the V segment lost 2 bases, leaving 9 bases of the junction unmatched. Germline values: CDR1 GTSNPN, CDR2 SVGIG (reference sequence). The CDR3 totals 14 residues. This chain's CDR3 is CAWSRTGISGEQYF. CDR3 nucleotide sequence: TGTGCCTGGAGTCGGACAGGGATCTCGGGCGAGCAGTACTTC.

This clone was observed a few times. V gene TRBV6-4 combines with J gene TRBJ2-3; TRBD2 aligns across 7 bases. Germline CDR1 reads MRHNA; CDR2 reads SNTAGT. The CDR3 is made up of 15 amino acids. Germline trimming cut 3 bases from V and 5 bases from J; bases unmatched to any gene: 8. CDR3 bases: TGTGCCAGCAGTGAGCTGGGATCGGGGGGAGATACGCAGTATTTT. The encoded protein is CASSELGSGGDTQYF.

The chain combines TRBV2 with TRBJ2-5; the D is unclear. CDR3 length: 11 residues. Germline V gene data show CDR1 as SNHLY and CDR2 as FYNNEI. V was trimmed by 5 bases and J by 4 bases, leaving 5 bases between them. The CDR3 region has the DNA TGTGCCAGCAGTCGACTAGAGACCCAGTACTTC. It is translated as CASSRLETQYF.

The chain couples TRBV2 to TRBJ2-3; TRBD2 matches 9 bases. The ends lost 6 bases at V and 2 bases at J; junction bases unmatched: 12. Germline values: CDR1 SNHLY, CDR2 FYNNEI. This CDR3 region has 17 residues. CDR3 sequence: CASRTPVAGGNTDTQYF. CDR3 DNA: TGTGCCAGCAGGACCCCCGTTGCGGGGGGGAACACAGATACGCAGTATTTT.

V gene TRBV2 combines with J gene TRBJ1-5; TRBD1 matches at 7 bases. V lost 6 bases, J lost 6 bases, and 11 bases stayed unmatched. The germline gives CDR1 SNHLY, CDR2 FYNNEI. The CDR3 consists of 15 residues. Here the CDR3 reads CASSRPTGAGQPQHF. For the CDR3, the DNA is TGTGCCAGCAGCCGTCCCACAGGGGCGGGTCAGCCCCAGCATTTT.

This clone occurred once. The V call is TRBV18, the J call TRBJ2-2; no clear D gene. Trimming removed 3 bases from V and 6 bases from J, with 5 bases in between. In germline, CDR1 is KGHSH, CDR2 LQKENI. The CDR3 sequence is 12 residues long. Here the CDR3 DNA reads TGTGCCAGCTCACCGTCCTCCGGGGAGCTGTTTTTT. Translating it yields CASSPSSGELFF.

This clone has a single count. The rearrangement uses TRBV28 and TRBJ1-2; 7 bases map to TRBD1. There are 14 residues in the CDR3. Trimming took 3 bases from V and 7 from J; bases not matched to a gene: 8. Germline values: CDR1 MDHEN, CDR2 SYDVKM. As DNA, the CDR3 is TGTGCCAGCAGTTTGAAGGGGGCGGGGGTTGGCTACACCTTC. Its protein product is CASSLKGAGVGYTF.

The chain employs TRBV7-9 and TRBJ1-2; a weak D match, TRBD1 (5 bases). There are 13 residues in the CDR3. Germline-derived CDR1 and CDR2 are SEHNR and FQNEAQ (reference sequence). V was shortened by 5 bases and J by 6 bases, with 13 bases between the two germline ends. The CDR3 region is CASSLGGVDGYTF. The DNA of the CDR3 is TGTGCCAGCAGCCTCGGGGGGGTTGATGGCTACACCTTC. Based on the CDR3 plus reference TRBV7-9 and TRBJ1-2, the full variable domain is DTGVSQNPRHKITKRGQNVTFRCDPISEHNRLYWYRQTLGQGPEFLTYFQNEAQLEKSRLLSDRFSAERPKGSFSTLEIQRTEQGDSAMYLCASSLGGVDGYTFGSGTRLTVV.

The gene calls are TRBV7-6 and TRBJ2-7; 7 positions agree with TRBD2. The CDR3 extends over 12 amino acids. From germline, CDR1 is SGHVS and CDR2 FNYEAQ. With 7 bases clipped from V and 4 bases from J, the junction kept 4 bases outside the gene matches. The DNA for the CDR3 is TGTGCCAGCACTAAGGGAGGGTACGAGCAGTACTTC. Protein sequence: CASTKGGYEQYF.

The chain is built from TRBV6-1 and TRBJ2-3; D possibly uses TRBD1 or TRBD2 (6 bases each). The CDR3 runs 14 residues. The germline V gene has CDR1 MNHNS and CDR2 SASEGT. Trimming pared 3 bases from V and 4 bases from J, leaving 11 bases between. This CDR3 is CASSEWGAADTQYF. CDR3 coding DNA: TGTGCCAGCAGTGAGTGGGGGGCGGCAGATACGCAGTATTTT.

The chain carries TRBV6-1 and TRBJ1-2; D remains unclear. This CDR3 contains 12 residues. The germline CDR1 and CDR2 sequences are MNHNS and SASEGT. Trimming took off 7 bases at V and 8 bases at J, with 14 bases between the two ends. Written as DNA, the CDR3 is TGTGCCAGCAAGTACACAGTCCCCGGCTACACCTTC. Protein sequence: CASKYTVPGYTF.

The chain carries TRBV19 and TRBJ1-1, with D hard to call. Trimming removed 2 bases from V and 0 bases from J, with 7 bases in between. There are 14 residues in the CDR3. Germline values: CDR1 LNHDA, CDR2 SQIVND (reference sequence). Written as DNA, the CDR3 is TGTGCCAGTAGTATAATAGCCCTGAACACTGAAGCTTTCTTT. Its protein is CASSIIALNTEAFF.

The chain uses TRBV13 and TRBJ2-1; a weak D match, TRBD2 (6 bases). V was clipped by 7 bases and J by 6 bases, with 13 bases between them. This CDR3 spans 13 amino acids. Germline loops: CDR1 PRHDT, CDR2 FYEKMQ (reference sequence). The CDR3 spells CASTTSIRNEQFF. CDR3 nucleotides: TGTGCCAGCACAACTAGCATACGCAATGAGCAGTTCTTC. The full variable domain, with the rest looked up from reference TRBV13 and TRBJ2-1, is AAGVIQSPRHLIKEKRETATLKCYPIPRHDTVYWYQQGPGQDPQFLISFYEKMQSDKGSIPDRFSAQQFSDYHSELNMSSLELGDSALYFCASTTSIRNEQFFGPGTRLTVL.

This sequence joins TRBV19 and TRBJ1-6, with D maybe TRBD1 (5 bases). V gave up 4 bases and J gave up 8 bases, with 12 bases separating them. Germline lookup yields CDR1 LNHDA and CDR2 SQIVND (reference sequence). The CDR3 covers 14 residues. The DNA of the CDR3 is TGTGCCAGTAGTACACGGGACCGATATTCACCCCTCCACTTT. It is translated as CASSTRDRYSPLHF.

The V and J genes are TRBV19 and TRBJ1-5; 7 nucleotides align to TRBD1. This CDR3 contains 13 residues. The germline CDR1 and CDR2 sequences are LNHDA and SQIVND (reference sequence). Trimming removed 11 bases from V and 2 bases from J; junction bases left unmatched: 6. The CDR3 here is CASYQGGNQPQHF. The CDR3 nucleotides are TGTGCCTCCTATCAGGGGGGCAATCAGCCCCAGCATTTT. The full variable domain, rest sourced from reference TRBV19 and TRBJ1-5, is DGGITQSPKYLFRKEGQNVTLSCEQNLNHDAMYWYRQDPGQGLRLIYYSQIVNDFQKGDIAEGYSVSREKKESFPLTVTSAQKNPTAFYLCASYQGGNQPQHFGDGTRLSIL.

The chain carries TRBV5-4 and TRBJ2-2; D unresolved. Germline assignment: CDR1 SGHNT and CDR2 YYREEE (reference sequence). The CDR3 is 14 amino acids. The V gene lost 5 bases and the J gene lost 4 bases, with 12 bases spanning the gap. The CDR3 DNA follows: TGTGCCAGCAGTACAGAACGAGTCACCGGGGAGCTGTTTTTT. Its protein product is CASSTERVTGELFF. The variable domain in full, with the rest retrieved from reference TRBV5-4 and TRBJ2-2, is ETGVTQSPTHLIKTRGQQVTLRCSSQSGHNTVSWYQQALGQGPQFIFQYYREEENGRGNFPPRFSGLQFPNYSSELNVNALELDDSALYLCASSTERVTGELFFGEGSRLTVL.

The chain carries TRBV5-8 and TRBJ2-1, with TRBD2 as a possible D gene (6 bases). From germline, CDR1 is SGHTS and CDR2 YDEGEE. CDR3 size: 17 residues. Trimming removed 0 bases at V and 2 bases at J, with 15 bases between. The CDR3 DNA reads TGTGCCAGCAGCTTGGACAATGGAGGGGTCCCCTACAATGAGCAGTTCTTC. Amino acids: CASSLDNGGVPYNEQFF. Together with reference TRBV5-8 and TRBJ2-1, the CDR3 gives the full variable domain: EAGVTQSPTHLIKTRGQQATLRCSPISGHTSVYWYQQALGLGLQFLLWYDEGEERNRGNFPPRFSGRQFPNYSSELNVNALELEDSALYLCASSLDNGGVPYNEQFFGPGTRLTVL.

The J gene is TRBJ1-1, the V gene TRBV14, with D unresolved. This CDR3 has 12 residues. V lost 1 base and J lost 8, with 8 bases in between. The germline gives CDR1 SGHDN, CDR2 FVKESK. In DNA form, the CDR3 reads TGTGCCAGCAGCCAAGTAGTGGGGGAAGCTTTCTTT. This gives the protein CASSQVVGEAFF.

This clone was found a few times. The chain has TRBV2 and TRBJ1-2; possibly TRBD1 for D (5 bases). Trimming removed 11 bases from V and 13 bases from J, with 20 bases in between. Germline CDR1 and CDR2: SNHLY and FYNNEI. This CDR3 contains 11 residues. DNA for the CDR3: TGTGCCTCCCAGGGCTCCACCAATCTCACCTTC. Translating it yields CASQGSTNLTF.

The chain joins TRBV18 to TRBJ1-4; D is undetermined. The CDR3 loop spans 15 amino acids. The V end was cut by 1 base, the J end by 5 bases, with 11 bases between. The germline V gene encodes CDR1 KGHSH and CDR2 LQKENI. The CDR3 DNA reads TGTGCCAGCTCACCACAAGCAGGAACGAATGAAAAACTGTTTTTT. This encodes CASSPQAGTNEKLFF.

This chain links TRBV27 with TRBJ2-1, with 10 bases aligning to TRBD2. After removal of 0 bases from V and 8 bases from J, the junction contained 7 bases not matched to a gene. Germline V gene sequence: CDR1 MNHEY, CDR2 SMNVEV (reference sequence). This CDR3 is 16 amino acids long. For the CDR3, the DNA is TGTGCCAGCAGTTTATCAGGAAACCTAGCGGGGGATGAGCAGTTCTTC. Protein product: CASSLSGNLAGDEQFF.

The CDR3 sequence is CASSLDPTPSYNEQFF. CDR3 coding DNA: TGTGCCAGCAGTTTAGACCCGACCCCTTCTTACAATGAGCAGTTCTTC. The chain carries TRBV27 and TRBJ2-1; unclear D gene. V was clipped by 2 bases and J by 4 bases, with 15 bases between them. Germline CDR1 MNHEY, CDR2 SMNVEV (reference sequence). The CDR3 is 16 residues long.

The chain combines TRBV5-3 with TRBJ2-5; 10 nucleotides line up with TRBD2. TRBV5-3 is placed among ORFs of uncertain function. The CDR3 is made up of 18 amino acids. After removal of 4 bases from V and 6 bases from J, the junction contained 18 bases not matched to a gene. The CDR3 nucleotides are TGTGCCAGAAGCCAGCCCCGTAGCGGGGGGCCAAGAGGAAAGACCCAGTACTTC. This gives the protein CARSQPRSGGPRGKTQYF.

The CDR3 region is CASSLIDRSYEQYF. The CDR3 nucleotides are TGTGCCAGCAGCTTAATCGACCGCTCCTACGAGCAGTACTTC. The chain links TRBV7-9 to TRBJ2-7; D not resolved. Between the trimmed V and J ends, which lost 2 bases and 0 bases, there was a span of 8 bases. This CDR3 is built from 14 residues. Germline V gives CDR1 SEHNR, CDR2 FQNEAQ (reference sequence).

J is TRBJ2-5 and V is TRBV2; either TRBD1 or TRBD2 may supply D (5 bases each). The CDR3 runs 17 residues. V lost 9 bases and J 0 bases, leaving 23 bases between the germline ends. Germline CDR1 and CDR2: SNHLY and FYNNEI. The CDR3: CASSGTPEHLYQETQYF. The CDR3 DNA is TGTGCCAGTTCCGGGACCCCAGAACACCTGTACCAAGAGACCCAGTACTTC.